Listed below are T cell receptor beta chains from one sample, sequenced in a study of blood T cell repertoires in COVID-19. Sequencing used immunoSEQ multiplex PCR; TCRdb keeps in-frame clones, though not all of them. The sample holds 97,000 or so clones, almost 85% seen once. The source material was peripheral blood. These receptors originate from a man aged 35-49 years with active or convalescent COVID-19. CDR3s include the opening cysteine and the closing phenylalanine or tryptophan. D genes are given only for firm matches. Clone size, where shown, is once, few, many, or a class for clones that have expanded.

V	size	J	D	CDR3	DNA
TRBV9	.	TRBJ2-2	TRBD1	CASSPRGQGAGELFF	TGTGCCAGCAGCCCCCGGGGACAGGGAGCCGGGGAGCTGTTTTTT
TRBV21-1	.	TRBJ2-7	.	CASTPAKDGTATYEQYF	TGTGCCAGCACCCCAGCAAAGGACGGGACAGCCACCTACGAGCAGTACTTC
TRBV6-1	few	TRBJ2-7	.	CASSEGSPGRAGEQYF	TGTGCCAGCAGTGAAGGGAGCCCGGGAAGGGCGGGCGAGCAGTACTTC
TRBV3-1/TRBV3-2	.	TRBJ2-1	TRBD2	CASSQDLGGGNEQFF	TGTGCCAGCAGCCAAGATCTCGGGGGGGGGAATGAGCAGTTCTTC
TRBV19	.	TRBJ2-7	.	CASSVVPQGIHEQYF	TGTGCCAGTAGTGTAGTCCCCCAGGGGATCCACGAGCAGTACTTC
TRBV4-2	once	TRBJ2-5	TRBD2	CASSQDLLATETQYF	TGTGCCAGCAGCCAAGACCTACTAGCGACAGAGACCCAGTACTTC
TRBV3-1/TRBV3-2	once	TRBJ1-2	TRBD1	CASSLEQGNYGYTF	TGTGCCAGCAGCCTAGAACAGGGGAACTATGGCTACACCTTC
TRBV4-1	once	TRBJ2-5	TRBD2	CASSQARGGGETQYF	TGCGCCAGCAGCCAAGCGCGGGGGGGAGGAGAGACCCAGTACTTC
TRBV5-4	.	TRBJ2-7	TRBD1	CASGEGQGLYEQYF	TGTGCCAGTGGCGAGGGACAGGGCCTGTACGAGCAGTACTTC
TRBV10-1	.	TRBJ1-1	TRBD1	CASSLGTASTEAFF	TGCGCCAGCAGCCTCGGGACAGCGAGCACTGAAGCTTTCTTT
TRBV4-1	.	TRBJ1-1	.	CASSQEAGERVNTEAFF	TGCGCCAGCAGCCAAGAAGCAGGGGAAAGGGTGAACACTGAAGCTTTCTTT
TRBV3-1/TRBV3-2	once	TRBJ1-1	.	CASSVDRGSSTEAFF	TGTGCCAGCAGTGTGGATAGGGGTAGTAGCACTGAAGCTTTCTTT
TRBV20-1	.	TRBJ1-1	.	CSAAGVMGAFF	TGCAGTGCTGCAGGGGTCATGGGAGCTTTCTTT
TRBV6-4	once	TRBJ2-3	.	CASSDSLGYTQYF	TGTGCCAGCAGTGACTCTTTGGGCTATACGCAGTATTTT
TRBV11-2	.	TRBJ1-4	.	CASSLVTGANEKLFF	TGTGCCAGCAGCTTAGTTACAGGCGCTAATGAAAAACTGTTTTTT
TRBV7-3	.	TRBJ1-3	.	CASSLTVNSGNTIYF	TGTGCCAGCAGCTTGACAGTTAACTCTGGAAACACCATATATTTT
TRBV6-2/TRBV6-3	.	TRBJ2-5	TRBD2	CASSYAGTTFGTQYF	TGTGCCAGCAGTTACGCCGGGACTACCTTTGGGACCCAGTACTTC
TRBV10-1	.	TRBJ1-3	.	CASTAGNTIYF	TGCGCCAGCACCGCTGGAAACACCATATATTTT
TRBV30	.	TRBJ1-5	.	CAWSLRAGVHGAQHF	TGTGCCTGGAGCCTACGAGCAGGGGTCCACGGAGCCCAGCATTTT
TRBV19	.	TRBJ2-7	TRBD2	CASSTPGTIPYEQYF	TGTGCCAGTAGTACACCAGGGACTATCCCCTACGAGCAGTACTTC
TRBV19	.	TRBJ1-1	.	CASSITGGPLLEAFF	TGTGCCAGTAGTATTACGGGGGGCCCGCTTTTAGAAGCTTTCTTT
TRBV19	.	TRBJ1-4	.	CASSMQTGWQEKLFF	TGTGCCAGTAGTATGCAAACAGGGTGGCAAGAAAAACTGTTTTTT
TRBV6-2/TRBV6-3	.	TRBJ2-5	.	CASSLGGAYQETQYF	TGTGCCAGCAGTTTAGGCGGGGCCTACCAAGAGACCCAGTACTTC
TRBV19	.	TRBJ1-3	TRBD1	CASRGTDLSGNTIYF	TGTGCCAGTAGAGGGACAGACCTCTCTGGAAACACCATATATTTT
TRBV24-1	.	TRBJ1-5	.	CATVGREGQPQHF	TGTGCCACCGTAGGGAGGGAAGGGCAGCCCCAGCATTTT
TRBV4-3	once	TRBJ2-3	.	CASSQATGLADTQYF	TGCGCCAGCAGCCAAGCCACAGGGCTAGCAGATACGCAGTATTTT
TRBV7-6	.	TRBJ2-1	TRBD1	CASSPWGQGNRNEQFF	TGTGCCAGCAGCCCCTGGGGACAGGGAAATCGGAATGAGCAGTTCTTC
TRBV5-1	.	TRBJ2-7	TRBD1	CASSVRTGNEQYF	TGCGCCAGCAGCGTACGGACAGGGAACGAGCAGTACTTC
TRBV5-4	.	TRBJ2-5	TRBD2	CASSLVWRGAQETQYF	TGTGCCAGCAGCTTGGTTTGGCGGGGGGCCCAAGAGACCCAGTACTTC
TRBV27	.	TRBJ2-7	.	CASSFRGYEQYF	TGTGCCAGCAGTTTCCGCGGATACGAGCAGTACTTC
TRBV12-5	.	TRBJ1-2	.	CASGLVRQDGYTF	TGTGCTAGTGGTTTGGTCAGGCAGGATGGCTACACCTTC
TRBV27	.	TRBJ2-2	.	CASRSGLLTGELFF	TGTGCCAGCAGATCGGGACTCCTGACCGGGGAGCTGTTTTTT
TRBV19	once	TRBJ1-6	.	CASSIVRGALHF	TGTGCCAGTAGTATAGTCCGGGGAGCCCTCCACTTT
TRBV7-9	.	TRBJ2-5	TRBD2	CASSLGSSGGYQETQYF	TGTGCCAGCAGCTTAGGTAGTAGCGGGGGGTACCAAGAGACCCAGTACTTC
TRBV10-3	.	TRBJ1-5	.	CAISESEASNQPQHF	TGTGCCATCAGTGAGTCGGAGGCCTCCAATCAGCCCCAGCATTTT
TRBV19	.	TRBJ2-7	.	CASSIANRKDEQYF	TGTGCCAGTAGTATAGCGAACAGGAAGGACGAGCAGTACTTC
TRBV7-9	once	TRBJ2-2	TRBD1	CANQQGSLQSGELFF	TGTGCCAACCAACAGGGGAGCCTTCAGTCCGGGGAGCTGTTTTTT
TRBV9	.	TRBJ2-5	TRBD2	CASSPRAGRETQYF	TGTGCCAGCAGCCCCCGAGCGGGGAGGGAGACCCAGTACTTC
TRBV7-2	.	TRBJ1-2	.	CASSLAEGYTF	TGTGCCAGCAGCTTAGCAGAGGGCTACACCTTC
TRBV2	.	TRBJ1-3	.	CASSVTGGNTIYF	TGTGCCAGCAGTGTAACAGGCGGAAACACCATATATTTT
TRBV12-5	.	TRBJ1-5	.	CASGLVLGTGTDQPQHF	TGTGCTAGTGGTTTGGTACTCGGGACTGGGACGGATCAGCCCCAGCATTTT
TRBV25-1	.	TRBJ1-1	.	CASSELGARTEAFF	TGTGCCAGCAGTGAATTAGGGGCCCGGACTGAAGCTTTCTTT
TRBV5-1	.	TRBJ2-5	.	CASSLAGLGETQYF	TGCGCCAGCAGCTTGGCGGGGTTGGGAGAGACCCAGTACTTC
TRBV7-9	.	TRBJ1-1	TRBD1	CASSRGQATEAFF	TGTGCCAGCAGCCGGGGACAGGCAACTGAAGCTTTCTTT
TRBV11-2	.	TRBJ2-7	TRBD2	CASSLDPSGGSSYEQYF	TGTGCCAGCAGCTTAGACCCTAGCGGGGGAAGCTCCTACGAGCAGTACTTC
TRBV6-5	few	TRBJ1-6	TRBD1	CASSFRGRSPLHF	TGTGCCAGCAGCTTCAGGGGGAGATCACCCCTCCACTTT